The 8 T cell receptor beta chains given below trace back to one sample, sequenced in a study of blood T cell repertoires in COVID-19. Assay: immunoSEQ multiplex PCR; the TCRdb copy retains only in-frame clones and omits some. The table shows about 7,800 clones, with roughly 83% occurring only once. Sequencing was done on a sample of peripheral blood. Source of these receptors: a woman aged 55-69 years with active COVID-19.

This clone appeared once. The chain carries TRBV4-3 and TRBJ2-5, with TRBD2 as a possible D gene (7 bases). CDR1 and CDR2 from the germline V gene are LGHNA and YSLEER. The CDR3 is 14 amino acids. The V end lost 0 bases, the J end lost 14 bases, and 19 bases lay between the germline ends. The CDR3 DNA sequence: TGCGCCAGCAGCCAAGATCAACGCGGGGGCCTCCCCTACTTC. This gives the protein CASSQDQRGGLPYF.

The gene calls are TRBV25-1 and TRBJ1-1, with 7 bases identical to TRBD1. The germline CDR1 and CDR2 sequences are MGHDK and SYGVNS. The CDR3 spans 13 residues. Trimming took 4 bases from V and 4 from J; bases not matched to a gene: 3. Here the CDR3 reads CASSGHRGTEAFF. The CDR3 nucleotides are TGTGCCAGCAGTGGCCACAGGGGCACTGAAGCTTTCTTT.

The V and J genes are TRBV9 and TRBJ1-1, with D maybe TRBD1 (5 bases). The CDR3 is 14 amino acids. CDR1 is SGDLS and CDR2 is YYNGEE in the germline V gene. The germline V and J ends were trimmed by 1 base and 3 bases, with 10 bases remaining between them. CDR3 in DNA: TGTGCCAGCAGCGTAAGCGCGGGGGACACTGAAGCTTTCTTT. Translated: CASSVSAGDTEAFF.

This sequence joins TRBV28 and TRBJ2-7; D possibly corresponds to TRBD2 (6 bases). Trimming removed 5 bases at V and 0 bases at J, with 17 bases between. Germline lookup yields CDR1 MDHEN and CDR2 SYDVKM. CDR3 size: 16 residues. The CDR3 region is CASSTHGGSDSYEQYF. The CDR3 DNA follows: TGTGCCAGCAGTACTCATGGGGGGTCCGACTCCTACGAGCAGTACTTC.

This chain links TRBV19 with TRBJ1-1; D is possibly TRBD1 (5 bases). Looked up from germline, CDR1 is LNHDA and CDR2 is SQIVND (reference sequence). The CDR3 is made up of 16 amino acids. Trimming pared 3 bases from V and 0 bases from J, leaving 14 bases between. CDR3 nucleotides: TGTGCCAGTAGTATGCAAGGAGGGACTATGAACACTGAAGCTTTCTTT. Protein: CASSMQGGTMNTEAFF.

The rearrangement links TRBV5-6 to TRBJ2-3, with D perhaps TRBD1 (6 bases). The length of the CDR3 is 13 residues. V shed 0 bases and J shed 4 bases, with 6 bases lying between them. The germline CDR1 and CDR2 sequences are SGHDT and YYEEEE. DNA of the CDR3: TGTGCCAGCAGCTTGGCAGGGGCAGATACGCAGTATTTT. Amino acid sequence: CASSLAGADTQYF. The variable domain in full, completed from reference TRBV5-6 and TRBJ2-3, reads DAGVTQSPTHLIKTRGQQVTLRCSPKSGHDTVSWYQQALGQGPQFIFQYYEEEERQRGNFPDRFSGHQFPNYSSELNVNALLLGDSALYLCASSLAGADTQYFGPGTRLTVL.

V gene TRBV7-9 combines with J gene TRBJ1-2; D unclear. From germline, CDR1 is SEHNR and CDR2 FQNEAQ (reference sequence). This CDR3 is 12 amino acids long. Deletions cut 3 bases from V and 4 bases from J, with 6 bases between. The CDR3 loop reads CASSFQSYGYTF. The CDR3 DNA is TGTGCCAGCAGCTTCCAGTCCTATGGCTACACCTTC.

The chain's CDR3 is CASSSTGTGLDEQYF. As DNA, the CDR3 is TGCGCCAGCAGCTCAACCGGGACAGGTTTGGATGAGCAGTACTTC. The gene calls are TRBV5-1 and TRBJ2-7; TRBD1 aligns across 8 bases. Germline lookup yields CDR1 SGHRS and CDR2 YFSETQ. The CDR3 extends over 15 amino acids. The J segment lost 7 bases and the V segment lost 3 bases, leaving 12 bases of the junction unmatched.